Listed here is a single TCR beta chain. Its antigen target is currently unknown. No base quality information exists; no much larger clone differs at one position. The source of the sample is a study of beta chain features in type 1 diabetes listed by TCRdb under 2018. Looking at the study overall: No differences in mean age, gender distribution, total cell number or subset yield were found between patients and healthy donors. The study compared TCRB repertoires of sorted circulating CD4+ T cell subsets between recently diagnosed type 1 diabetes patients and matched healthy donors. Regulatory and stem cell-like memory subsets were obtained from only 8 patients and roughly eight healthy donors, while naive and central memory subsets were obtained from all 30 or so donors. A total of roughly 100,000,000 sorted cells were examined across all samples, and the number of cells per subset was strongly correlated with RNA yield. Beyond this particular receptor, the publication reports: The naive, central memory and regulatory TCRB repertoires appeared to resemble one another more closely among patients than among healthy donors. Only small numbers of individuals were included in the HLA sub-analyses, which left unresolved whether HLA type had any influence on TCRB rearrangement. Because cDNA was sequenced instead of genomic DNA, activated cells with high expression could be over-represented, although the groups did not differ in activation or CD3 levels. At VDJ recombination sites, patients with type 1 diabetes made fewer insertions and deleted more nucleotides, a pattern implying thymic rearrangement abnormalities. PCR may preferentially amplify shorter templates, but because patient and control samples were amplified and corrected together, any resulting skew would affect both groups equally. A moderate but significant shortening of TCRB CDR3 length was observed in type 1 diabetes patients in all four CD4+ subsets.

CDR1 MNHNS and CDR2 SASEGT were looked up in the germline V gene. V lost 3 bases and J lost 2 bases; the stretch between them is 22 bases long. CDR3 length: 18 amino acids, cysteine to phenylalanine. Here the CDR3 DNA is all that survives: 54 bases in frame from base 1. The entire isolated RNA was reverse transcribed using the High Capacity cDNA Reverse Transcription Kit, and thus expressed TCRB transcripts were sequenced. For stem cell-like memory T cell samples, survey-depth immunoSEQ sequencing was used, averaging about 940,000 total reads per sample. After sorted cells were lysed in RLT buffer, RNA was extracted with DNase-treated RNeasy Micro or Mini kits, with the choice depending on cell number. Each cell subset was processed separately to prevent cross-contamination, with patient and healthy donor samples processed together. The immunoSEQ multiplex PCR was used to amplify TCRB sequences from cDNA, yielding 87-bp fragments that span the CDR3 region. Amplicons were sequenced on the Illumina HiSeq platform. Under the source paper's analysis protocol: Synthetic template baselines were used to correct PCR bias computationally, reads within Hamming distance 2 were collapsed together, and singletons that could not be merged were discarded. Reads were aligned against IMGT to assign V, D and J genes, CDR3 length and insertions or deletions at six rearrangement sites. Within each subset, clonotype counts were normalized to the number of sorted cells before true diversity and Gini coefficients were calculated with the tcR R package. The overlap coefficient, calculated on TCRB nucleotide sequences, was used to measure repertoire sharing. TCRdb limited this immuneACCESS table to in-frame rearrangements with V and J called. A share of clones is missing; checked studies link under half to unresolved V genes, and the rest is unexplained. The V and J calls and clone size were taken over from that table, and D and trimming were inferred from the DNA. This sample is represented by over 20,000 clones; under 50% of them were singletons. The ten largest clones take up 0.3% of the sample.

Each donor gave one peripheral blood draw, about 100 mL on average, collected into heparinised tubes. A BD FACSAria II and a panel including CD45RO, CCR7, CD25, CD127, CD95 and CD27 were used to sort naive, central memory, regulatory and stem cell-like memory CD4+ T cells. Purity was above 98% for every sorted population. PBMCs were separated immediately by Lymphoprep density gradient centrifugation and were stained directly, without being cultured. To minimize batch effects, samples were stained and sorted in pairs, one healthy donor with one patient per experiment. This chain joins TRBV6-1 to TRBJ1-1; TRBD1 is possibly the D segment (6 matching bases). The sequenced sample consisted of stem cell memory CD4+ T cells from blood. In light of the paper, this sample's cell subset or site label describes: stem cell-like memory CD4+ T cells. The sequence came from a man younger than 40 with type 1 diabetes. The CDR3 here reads CASSDRPGTRARNTEAFF. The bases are TGTGCCAGCAGTGACCGCCCCGGGACAAGGGCCCGAAACACTGAAGCTTTCTTT.